Listed below are T cell receptor beta chains from one sample, sequenced in a study of blood T cell repertoires in COVID-19. TCRdb keeps only in-frame clones here, not all; method: immunoSEQ multiplex PCR. The sample carries 200,000 or so clones, around nine tenths recorded once. Input material: peripheral blood. The receptor set was obtained from a woman aged 60-75 years with acute or convalescent COVID-19. CDR3s include the opening cysteine and the closing phenylalanine or tryptophan. Each record gives: V gene, D gene, J gene, clone size, CDR3 DNA, CDR3 protein. A D gene is named only where the DNA matches it firmly. Only part of the rows carry a size: once, few, many, or a class if the clone is expanded.

TRBV6-5	NA	TRBJ1-1	once	TGTGCCAGCATAGGCGGATCGAACACTGAAGCTTTCTTT	CASIGGSNTEAFF
TRBV7-7	NA	TRBJ1-2	once	TGTGCTAGCAGCTTAGAAGTGAGCCACTATGGCTACACCTTC	CASSLEVSHYGYTF
TRBV10-3	NA	TRBJ2-2	NA	TGTGCCATCAGTGATACAGGGAAGAAGGCCGGGGAGCTGTTTTTT	CAISDTGKKAGELFF
TRBV5-1	NA	TRBJ2-2	NA	TGCGCCAGCAGCTTGGCCCAGGGTGGTGTCACCGGGGAGCTGTTTTTT	CASSLAQGGVTGELFF
TRBV7-9	TRBD1	TRBJ2-7	NA	TGTGCCAGCGCTTCGGAGGGGACAGGGTTCCACGAGCAGTACTTC	CASASEGTGFHEQYF
TRBV6-5	NA	TRBJ1-1	NA	TGTGCCAGCAGTTACTCGGGTCAGGGCTACACTGAAGCTTTCTTT	CASSYSGQGYTEAFF
TRBV18	NA	TRBJ2-7	NA	TGTGCCAGCTCACCACCGTGGGCCTCGACGGTGGGCGAGCAGTACTTC	CASSPPWASTVGEQYF
TRBV11-2	TRBD1	TRBJ1-2	NA	TGTGCCAGCAGTAATACCAGGGGGACAGTTAACTATGGCTACACCTTC	CASSNTRGTVNYGYTF
TRBV7-2	NA	TRBJ1-2	NA	TGTGCCAGCAGCTCAGGGTTCTCCTATGGCTACACCTTC	CASSSGFSYGYTF
TRBV5-1	TRBD1	TRBJ2-7	few	TGCGCCAGCAGCTTGACCCGTGGACAGGGTATCGGCGAGCAGTACTTC	CASSLTRGQGIGEQYF
TRBV4-1	NA	TRBJ1-3	NA	TGCGCCAGCAGCCAAGGGCAGGGGAGAAACACCATATATTTT	CASSQGQGRNTIYF
TRBV10-3	NA	TRBJ1-5	NA	TGTGCCATCAGTGAGTCCACAGGGTGGATCCAGCCCCAGCATTTT	CAISESTGWIQPQHF
TRBV13	TRBD1	TRBJ2-3	NA	TGTGCCAGCAGCTACCGGACAGGATCAACTAGCACAGATACGCAGTATTTT	CASSYRTGSTSTDTQYF
TRBV6-5	TRBD2	TRBJ2-3	NA	TGTGCCAGCAGTTACCTTGAGCGGGGGGGCAGGGATACGCAGTATTTT	CASSYLERGGRDTQYF
TRBV25-1	TRBD1	TRBJ2-5	NA	TGTGCCAGCAGTTCCCGACAGGGGTTAAGGGAGACCCAGTACTTC	CASSSRQGLRETQYF
TRBV5-1	NA	TRBJ2-5	NA	TGCGCCAGCAGCTCCTCGGGGGGCGAGGAGACCCAGTACTTC	CASSSSGGEETQYF
TRBV4-1	TRBD1	TRBJ1-4	NA	TGCGCCAGCAGCCAATACCCCCCGACAGGGGGAGGTGAAAAACTGTTTTTT	CASSQYPPTGGGEKLFF
TRBV7-9	NA	TRBJ1-3	NA	TGTGCCAGCAGCCCAATGGCCTCCTTCTCTGGAAACACCATATATTTT	CASSPMASFSGNTIYF
TRBV24-1	NA	TRBJ2-1	NA	TGTGCCACCAGTGATAATAGGGGGTCCAATGAGCAGTTCTTC	CATSDNRGSNEQFF
TRBV11-3	TRBD1	TRBJ2-3	NA	TGTGCCAGCAGCTTGGGACAGGGGGCGGACCTTGCCGGCACAGATACGCAGTATTTT	CASSLGQGADLAGTDTQYF
TRBV2	TRBD1	TRBJ1-1	NA	TGTGCCAGCAGCCGACAGGGGTTTGGCACTGAAGCTTTCTTT	CASSRQGFGTEAFF
TRBV19	NA	TRBJ2-7	once	TGTGCTACGGGGGACTACGAGCAGTACTTC	CATGDYEQYF
TRBV2	TRBD2	TRBJ2-5	NA	TGTGCCAGCAGTGAACCCCGGGGAAGCGGGGGGGCAGAGACCCAGTACTTC	CASSEPRGSGGAETQYF
TRBV7-2	TRBD1	TRBJ1-4	once	TGTGCCAGCAGCCGGGACAGGGCCAATGAAAAACTGTTTTTT	CASSRDRANEKLFF
TRBV6-5	NA	TRBJ2-3	few	TGTGCCAGCAGTTACTCGGCCAGGGGCACAGATACGCAGTATTTT	CASSYSARGTDTQYF
TRBV5-1	TRBD1	TRBJ1-6	NA	TGCGCCAGCAGCTTGGATGGACAGGGAAATTCACCCCTCCACTTT	CASSLDGQGNSPLHF
TRBV5-6	NA	TRBJ1-2	few	TGTGCCAGCAGCCCCGACAACACTGGCTACACCTTC	CASSPDNTGYTF
TRBV7-8	TRBD2	TRBJ2-7	NA	TGTGCCAGCAGCTCCCGACTAGCGGGGATCCACGAGCAGTACTTC	CASSSRLAGIHEQYF
TRBV7-2	TRBD1	TRBJ2-7	NA	TGTGCCAGCAGGCCGACCCCGGGACAGGGCTACGAGCAGTACTTC	CASRPTPGQGYEQYF
TRBV2	TRBD2	TRBJ2-4	NA	TGTGCCAGCAGTGCTCTTAAGACCGGGAGGAAAAACATTCAGTACTTC	CASSALKTGRKNIQYF
TRBV5-1	NA	TRBJ1-6	NA	TGCGCCAGCAGCTTGGGAGGGAGTTCACCCCTCCACTTT	CASSLGGSSPLHF
TRBV19	NA	TRBJ1-5	few	TGTGCCAGTAGTATAGATGGTACAGGCCATCAGCCCCAGCATTTT	CASSIDGTGHQPQHF
TRBV5-1	NA	TRBJ1-1	NA	TGCGCCAGCAGCTTGTCTAGGGGACAGAACACTGAAGCTTTCTTT	CASSLSRGQNTEAFF
TRBV2	TRBD1	TRBJ1-2	once	TGTGCCAGCAGTGCCGCCGGGACAGCCTATGGCTACACCTTC	CASSAAGTAYGYTF
TRBV30	TRBD2	TRBJ2-5	NA	TGTGCCTGGAGTACCAGGACTAGCGGGAGGGAAGAGACCCAGTACTTC	CAWSTRTSGREETQYF
TRBV6-5	NA	TRBJ1-2	NA	TGTGCCAGCAGTTACAACAGGGCGGGCTATGGCTACACCTTC	CASSYNRAGYGYTF
TRBV30	NA	TRBJ1-6	once	TGTGCCTGGACTCCCCTAGCCGCCCGTAATTCACCCCTCCACTTT	CAWTPLAARNSPLHF
TRBV27	TRBD1	TRBJ1-2	NA	TGTGCCAGCAGTTTACGACAGGGGACTAACTATGGCTACACCTTC	CASSLRQGTNYGYTF
TRBV10-2	TRBD1	TRBJ2-4	NA	TGCGCCAGCAGTGACCAGGGGGCGGCCAAAAACATTCAGTACTTC	CASSDQGAAKNIQYF
TRBV18	NA	TRBJ1-3	NA	TGTGCCAGCTCACCACCGTACGGGAGTGGAAACACCATATATTTT	CASSPPYGSGNTIYF
TRBV6-5	TRBD1	TRBJ1-2	once	TGTGCCAGCAGTAGGACAGGGTTTAACTATGGCTACACCTTC	CASSRTGFNYGYTF
TRBV7-9	TRBD1	TRBJ2-5	NA	TGTGCCAGCAGCGACAGGGGCCACCAAGAGACCCAGTACTTC	CASSDRGHQETQYF
TRBV18	NA	TRBJ2-3	NA	TGTGCCAGCTCACCAGGAACAGGGCCAGATACGCAGTATTTT	CASSPGTGPDTQYF
TRBV7-3	TRBD2	TRBJ2-1	NA	TGTGCCAGCAGCTTAGGCGGGGGAGGATACAATGAGCAGTTCTTC	CASSLGGGGYNEQFF
TRBV7-2	NA	TRBJ2-1	NA	TGTGCCAGCAGCACACAGACCATCTCCTACAATGAGCAGTTCTTC	CASSTQTISYNEQFF
TRBV6-5	NA	TRBJ2-4	NA	TGTGCCAGCAGCCGGACAGTGCCCGAAAACATTCAGTACTTC	CASSRTVPENIQYF
TRBV18	TRBD1	TRBJ2-1	NA	TGTGCCAGCTCACCATCCCCGGACAGGTCCGATGAGCAGTTCTTC	CASSPSPDRSDEQFF
TRBV10-3	NA	TRBJ2-7	NA	TGTGCCATCAGTGAACCGAGCTCCTACGAGCAGTACTTC	CAISEPSSYEQYF
TRBV19	TRBD2	TRBJ2-3	few	TGTGCCAGTAGCACGGCGGGGGACTACACAGATACGCAGTATTTT	CASSTAGDYTDTQYF
TRBV6-5	NA	TRBJ2-3	NA	TGTGCCAGCAGTTACGGTGGCCTGTTTACAGATACGCAGTATTTT	CASSYGGLFTDTQYF
TRBV28	TRBD1	TRBJ1-4	NA	TGTGCCAGCAGTTCGACAGGGGCCTTCAATGAAAAACTGTTTTTT	CASSSTGAFNEKLFF
TRBV5-6	TRBD1	TRBJ1-4	NA	TGTGCCAGCAGCTTGGGACAGGGAGATGAAAAACTGTTTTTT	CASSLGQGDEKLFF
TRBV7-9	TRBD1	TRBJ2-7	NA	TGTGCCAGCAGTCTGACAGGGGGACAATCCTACGAGCAGTACTTC	CASSLTGGQSYEQYF
TRBV11-2	NA	TRBJ1-1	NA	TGTGCCAGCAGCCCCGGGGGATACGACACTGAAGCTTTCTTT	CASSPGGYDTEAFF
TRBV6-5	NA	TRBJ1-5	NA	TGTGCCAGCAGCCCCAGGGGTAGCAATCAGCCCCAGCATTTT	CASSPRGSNQPQHF
TRBV6-4	TRBD2	TRBJ2-3	NA	TGTGCCAGCACCCTGGGAGGGGGCACAGATACGCAGTATTTT	CASTLGGGTDTQYF
TRBV19	NA	TRBJ2-7	once	TGTGCCAGTAGGAGCCCGGGCAGGGCAGGAGAGCAGTACTTC	CASRSPGRAGEQYF
TRBV10-3	TRBD1	TRBJ1-5	NA	TGTGCCATCAGTCAGGGGGCTAGTCAGCCCCAGCATTTT	CAISQGASQPQHF
TRBV6-1	NA	TRBJ2-3	NA	TGTGCCAGCAGTGACCTGACAGATACGCAGTATTTT	CASSDLTDTQYF